Each of the 8 T cell receptor beta chains below was sequenced from the same sample in a study of CD8+ T cells in alopecia areata (dated by TCRdb to 2016 to 2019). Cells from mouse cutaneous lymph nodes were pooled, stained for CD4, CD8alpha, NKG2D, NKG2ACE and other markers, and then sorted on a BD Influx. To prepare the library, the immunoSEQ multiplex PCR assay was applied. RNA was extracted from all samples and reverse transcribed into cDNA, which served as template for TCR sequencing. TCRdb provides this immuneACCESS table in a form limited to in-frame rearrangements. Some clones are lacking; in checked studies, under half of them reflect an unresolved V gene, and why the rest are absent is not known. Here the sample lists about 270,000 clones, none seen once only. 1.2% of the sample comes from the top ten. Sequencing input: CD4+ T cells sorted from a lymph node. The receptors here all came from a C3H/HeJ mouse with alopecia areata. With respect to MHC, this strain carries the haplotype H2-k.

Only a few counts were recorded for this clone. The genes are named according to mouse. The read ends 4 residues shy of where the CDR3 ends; the end is completed using the germline J gene. At the DNA level, this CDR3 is encoded by other sequences in the same sample as well. The V gene is TRBV1, the J gene TRBJ2-1; 8 nucleotides line up with TRBD2. This CDR3 has 14 residues. Germline V gene sequence: CDR1 NSQYPW, CDR2 LRSPGD (reference sequence). Incomplete CDR3 DNA: TGCACCTGCAGTGCGGGGGGGCGTGGGGCT. This codes for CTCSAGGRGA. The whole CDR3 sequence reads CTCSAGGRGAEQFF. Supplemented by reference TRBV1 and TRBJ2-1, the full variable domain reads VTLLEQNPRWRLVPRGQAVNLRCILKNSQYPWMSWYQQDLQKQLQWLFTLRSPGDKEVKSLPGADYLATRVTDTELRLQVANMSQGRTLYCTCSAGGRGAEQFFGPGTRLTVL.

This clone was observed a handful of times. The germline and genes are mouse ones. This sample also contains other DNA sequences that code for the same CDR3. CDR3 protein: CASRPGQNNSPLYF. The sequenced part of the CDR3 DNA is TGTGCCAGCAGGCCGGGACAAAATAATTCGCCC. The rearrangement uses TRBV13-1 and TRBJ1-6; perhaps TRBD1 as D (6 bases). Read sequence stops 3 residues before the CDR3 end, and the germline J gene provides the missing end. TRBJ1-6 counts as an open reading frame of uncertain function. Germline CDR1 reads NSHNY; CDR2 reads SYGAGN. V lost 5 bases and J lost 5, with 11 bases in between. The CDR3 contains 14 residues.

The sample holds a few counts of this clone. Gene names follow the mouse nomenclature. The read is 4 residues too short to cover the CDR3 end, so that end is filled in from the germline J gene. V is TRBV29 and J is TRBJ1-1; tentatively, D is TRBD1 (6 bases). The CDR3 is 14 amino acids. V was cut by 6 bases and J by 0 bases, with 11 bases left in between. Per germline, CDR1 MSHET and CDR2 SYDVDS. CDR3 protein: CASSTGTTNTEVFF. The CDR3 DNA, read in part, is TGTGCTAGCAGCACCGGGACAACAAACACA.

Only a few counts were recorded for this clone. The gene names here belong to mouse. With the read ending 3 residues before the CDR3 end, the germline J gene is used to fill in that end. The V call is TRBV13-1, the J call TRBJ1-6; D is possibly TRBD1 (5 bases). TRBJ1-6 is designated an ORF whose function remains uncertain. Germline V lookup: CDR1 NSHNY, CDR2 SYGAGN. V was cut by 4 bases and J by 0 bases, with 8 bases left in between. There are 15 residues in the CDR3. CDR3 sequence: CASSKDSSYNSPLYF. CDR3 DNA (partial): TGTGCCAGCAGTAAAGACAGTTCCTATAATTCGCCC.

In its sample, this clone was seen a few times. Each gene name is a mouse one. The read falls 4 residues short of the CDR3 end, and the missing part is taken from the germline J gene. V and J are TRBV13-3 and TRBJ2-3; 9 nucleotides match TRBD2. Per germline, CDR1 NNHDY and CDR2 SYVADS. V lost 3 bases and J lost 3; bases outside the gene matches: 2. This CDR3 is built from 14 residues. CDR3 bases read: TGTGCCAGCAGTGGGGACTGGGTCGCAGAA. It is translated as CASSGDWVAE. The entire CDR3 sequence reads CASSGDWVAETLYF.

A few counts support this clone. All gene names here are mouse names. The CDR3 goes on 4 residues after the read ends, and that part is filled in from the germline J gene. This chain uses TRBV13-3 with TRBJ2-1; maybe TRBD1 (6 bases). Germline V lookup: CDR1 NNHDY, CDR2 SYVADS. This CDR3 spans 13 amino acids. Incomplete CDR3 DNA: TGTGCCAGCAGTGGGACAGCCTGGGCT. Residues: CASSGTAWA. The whole CDR3 is CASSGTAWAEQFF.

In regard to this clone: Gene names follow the mouse nomenclature. The read ends 4 residues shy of where the CDR3 ends; the end is completed using the germline J gene. The genes are TRBV13-1 and TRBJ2-7, with 9 bases aligning to TRBD1. V lost 5 bases to trimming and J lost 3 bases; unmatched junction nucleotides: 3. Germline lookup yields CDR1 NSHNY and CDR2 SYGAGN. This CDR3 contains 13 residues. The covered CDR3 bases are TGTGCCAGCAGAACAGGGGGCTTCTAT. Residues: CASRTGGFY. The entire CDR3 protein reads CASRTGGFYEQYF.

In this sample, this clone turned up a few times. The gene names given are mouse names. The CDR3 goes on 4 residues after the read ends, and that part is filled in from the germline J gene. The sample contains more than one DNA sequence encoding this CDR3. This chain connects TRBV5 to TRBJ2-3; possible D gene TRBD2, 6 bases. V was cut by 4 bases and J by 0 bases, with 8 bases left in between. The germline gives CDR1 LGHNA, CDR2 YNLKQL (reference sequence). This CDR3 contains 14 residues. CDR3 DNA (partial): TGTGCCAGCAGCCGCCTGGGGAGTGCAGAA. This gives the protein CASSRLGSAE. The full CDR3 is CASSRLGSAETLYF.